The T cell receptor (beta chain) described here comes from a study of cytomegalovirus exposure and HLA in healthy donors. Points from the study as a whole: Later analysis demonstrated an association between a missense DCLRE1C variant and TCR beta V- and J-gene trimming.

The V end lost 8 bases, the J end lost 1 base, and 15 bases lay between the germline ends. The CDR3 has 14 amino acids. Germline CDR1 reads SGHRS; CDR2 reads YFSETQ. Details on this clone: What it recognizes is unknown.

Primers: 60 Vbeta forward and 13 Jbeta reverse. Sequencing used immunoSEQ multiplex PCR; TCRdb keeps in-frame clones, though not all of them. The sample contains 150,000 to 200,000 clones, more than 65% of which appear only once. The origin of this receptor is a man aged 18 to 30 in good health and CMV-seropositive. The V gene is TRBV5-1, the J gene TRBJ2-5, with D possibly matching TRBD2 (6 bases). Sequenced material: PBMCs. The CDR3 here is CASSTSGSQETQYF. CDR3 nucleotide sequence: TGCGCCAGTTCTACCTCCGGGAGCCAAGAGACCCAGTACTTC.